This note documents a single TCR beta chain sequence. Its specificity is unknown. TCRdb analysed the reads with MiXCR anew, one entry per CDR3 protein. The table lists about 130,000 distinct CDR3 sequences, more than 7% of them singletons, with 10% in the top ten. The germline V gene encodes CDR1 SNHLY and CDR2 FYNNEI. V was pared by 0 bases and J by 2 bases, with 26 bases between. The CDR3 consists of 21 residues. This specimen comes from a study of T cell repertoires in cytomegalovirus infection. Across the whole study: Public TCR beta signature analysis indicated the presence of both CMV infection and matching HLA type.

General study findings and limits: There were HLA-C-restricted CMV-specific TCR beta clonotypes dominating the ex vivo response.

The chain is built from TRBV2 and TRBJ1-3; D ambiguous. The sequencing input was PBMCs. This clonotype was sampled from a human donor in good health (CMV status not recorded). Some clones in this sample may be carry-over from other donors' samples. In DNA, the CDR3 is TGTGCCAGCAGTGAAGCGCTTCAGAGGGTTAGTTCCAGGACGGCTGGAAACACCATATATTTT. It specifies CASSEALQRVSSRTAGNTIYF.